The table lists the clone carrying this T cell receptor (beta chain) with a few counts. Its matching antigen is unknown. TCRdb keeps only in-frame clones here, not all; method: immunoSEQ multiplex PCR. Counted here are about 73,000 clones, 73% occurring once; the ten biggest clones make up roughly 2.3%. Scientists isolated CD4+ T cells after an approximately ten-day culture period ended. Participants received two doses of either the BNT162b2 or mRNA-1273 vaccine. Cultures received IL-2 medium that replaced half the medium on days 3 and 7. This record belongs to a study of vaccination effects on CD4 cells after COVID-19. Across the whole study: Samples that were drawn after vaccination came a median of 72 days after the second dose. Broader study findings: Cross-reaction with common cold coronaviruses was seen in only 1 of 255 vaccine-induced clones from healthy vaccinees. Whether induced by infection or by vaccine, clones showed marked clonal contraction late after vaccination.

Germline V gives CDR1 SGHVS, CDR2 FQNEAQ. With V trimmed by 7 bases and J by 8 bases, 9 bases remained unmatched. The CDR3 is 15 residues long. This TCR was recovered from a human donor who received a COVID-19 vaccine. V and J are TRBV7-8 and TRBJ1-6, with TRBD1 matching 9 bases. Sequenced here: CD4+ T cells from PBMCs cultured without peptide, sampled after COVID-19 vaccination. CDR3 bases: TGTGCCAGCAACTGGAGACAGGGGGTTTATTCACCCCTCCACTTT. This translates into CASNWRQGVYSPLHF.